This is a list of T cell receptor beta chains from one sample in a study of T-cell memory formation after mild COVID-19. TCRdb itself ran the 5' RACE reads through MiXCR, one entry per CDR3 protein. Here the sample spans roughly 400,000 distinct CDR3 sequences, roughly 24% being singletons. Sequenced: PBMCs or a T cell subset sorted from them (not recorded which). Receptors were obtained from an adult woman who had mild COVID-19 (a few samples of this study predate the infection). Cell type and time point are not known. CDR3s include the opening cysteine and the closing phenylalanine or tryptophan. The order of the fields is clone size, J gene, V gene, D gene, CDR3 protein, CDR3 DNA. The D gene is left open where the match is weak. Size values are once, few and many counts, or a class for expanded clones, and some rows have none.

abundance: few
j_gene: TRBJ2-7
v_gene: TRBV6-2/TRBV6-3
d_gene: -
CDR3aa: CASSYGTYSYEQYF
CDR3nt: TGTGCCAGCAGTTACGGGACCTACTCCTACGAGCAGTACTTC

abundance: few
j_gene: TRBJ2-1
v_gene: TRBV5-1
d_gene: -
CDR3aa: CASTLAPGSSYNEQFF
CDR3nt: TGCGCCAGCACCTTAGCCCCCGGGAGCTCCTACAATGAGCAGTTCTTC

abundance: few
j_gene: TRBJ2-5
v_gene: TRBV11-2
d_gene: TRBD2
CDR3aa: CASSPLTSEATQYF
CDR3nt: TGTGCCAGCAGCCCTCTGACTAGCGAGGCGACCCAGTACTTC

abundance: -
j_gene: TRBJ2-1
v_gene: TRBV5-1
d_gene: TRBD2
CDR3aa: CASSLGGGLNEQFF
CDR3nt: TGCGCCAGCAGCTTGGGCGGGGGGCTCAATGAGCAGTTCTTC

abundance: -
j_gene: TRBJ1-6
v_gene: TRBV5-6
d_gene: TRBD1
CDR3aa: CASIRGTGNSPLHF
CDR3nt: TGTGCCAGCATCCGAGGGACAGGGAATTCACCCCTCCACTTT

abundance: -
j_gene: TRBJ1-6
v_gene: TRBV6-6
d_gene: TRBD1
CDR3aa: CASSTRDRGTPLTLHF
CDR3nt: TGTGCCAGCAGTACCCGGGACAGGGGGACTCCCTTGACCCTCCACTTT

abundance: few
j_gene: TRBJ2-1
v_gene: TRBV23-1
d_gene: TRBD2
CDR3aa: CASSQSEREWVFNEQFF
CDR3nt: TGCGCCAGCAGTCAATCTGAGCGGGAGTGGGTGTTCAATGAGCAGTTCTTC

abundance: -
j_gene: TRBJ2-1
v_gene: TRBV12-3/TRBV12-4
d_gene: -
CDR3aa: CASSLGPVHEQFF
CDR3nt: TGTGCCAGCAGTTTAGGGCCTGTCCATGAGCAGTTCTTC

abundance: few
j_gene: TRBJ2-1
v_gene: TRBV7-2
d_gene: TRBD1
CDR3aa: CASRRQGNNNEQFF
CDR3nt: TGTGCCAGCAGAAGACAGGGGAATAACAATGAGCAGTTCTTC

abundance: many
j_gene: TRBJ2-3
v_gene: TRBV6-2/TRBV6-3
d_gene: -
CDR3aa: CASSPRTLTSTDTQYF
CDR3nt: TGTGCCAGCAGTCCCCGGACGCTAACTAGCACAGATACGCAGTATTTT

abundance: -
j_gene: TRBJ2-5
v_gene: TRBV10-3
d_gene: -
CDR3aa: CAIGGTAETQYF
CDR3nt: TGTGCCATCGGGGGGACGGCGGAGACCCAGTACTTC

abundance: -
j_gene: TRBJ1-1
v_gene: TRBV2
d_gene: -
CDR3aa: CASRDQGSGAEAFF
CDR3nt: TGTGCCAGCAGGGATCAGGGGAGCGGCGCTGAAGCTTTCTTT

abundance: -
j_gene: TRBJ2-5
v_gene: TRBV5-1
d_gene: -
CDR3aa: CASSLRTEETQYF
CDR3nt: TGCGCCAGCAGCTTAAGGACAGAAGAGACCCAGTACTTC

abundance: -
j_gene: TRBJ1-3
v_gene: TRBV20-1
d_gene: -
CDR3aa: CSARESGSSGNTIYF
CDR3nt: TGCAGTGCTAGAGAATCAGGGAGCTCTGGAAACACCATATATTTT

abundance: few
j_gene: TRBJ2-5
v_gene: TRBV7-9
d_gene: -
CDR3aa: CASTDGRNGGTQYF
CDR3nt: TGTGCCAGCACCGACGGACGGAACGGAGGGACCCAGTACTTC

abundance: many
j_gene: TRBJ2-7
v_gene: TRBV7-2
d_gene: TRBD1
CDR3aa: CASSLAALQGWYEQYF
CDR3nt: TGTGCCAGCAGCTTAGCGGCTCTACAGGGGTGGTACGAGCAGTACTTC

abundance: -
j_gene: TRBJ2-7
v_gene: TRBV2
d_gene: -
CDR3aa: CASRGPLGYEQYF
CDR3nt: TGTGCCAGCAGGGGCCCTTTAGGCTACGAGCAGTACTTC

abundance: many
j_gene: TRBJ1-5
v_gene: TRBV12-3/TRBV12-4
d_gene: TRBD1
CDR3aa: CASSRTGGNQPQHF
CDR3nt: TGTGCCAGCTCGAGGACAGGGGGGAATCAGCCCCAGCATTTT

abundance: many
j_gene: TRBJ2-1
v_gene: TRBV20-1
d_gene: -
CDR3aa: CSAGPGKGNEQFF
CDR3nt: TGCAGTGCTGGCCCGGGGAAGGGCAATGAGCAGTTCTTC